Presented here are 11 T cell receptor beta chains from one specimen sequenced in a study of blood T cell repertoires in COVID-19. Generated by immunoSEQ multiplex PCR, the TCRdb table keeps only in-frame clones and is missing some. The sample has 120,000 or so clones, around 82% seen once. The specimen sequenced was peripheral blood. Receptors originate from a woman aged 55-69 years with acute or convalescent COVID-19.

This chain joins TRBV29-1 and TRBJ2-5; 10 nucleotides agree with TRBD2. V was clipped by 4 bases and J by 5 bases; unmatched bases: 7. CDR3 length equals 14 residues. In germline, CDR1 is SQVTM, CDR2 ANQGSEA. The chain's CDR3 is CSVVGASGGETQYF. DNA for the CDR3: TGCAGCGTTGTGGGGGCTAGCGGGGGTGAGACCCAGTACTTC.

The chain links TRBV10-3 to TRBJ2-1; D is perhaps TRBD2 (6 bases). Germline V gene sequence: CDR1 ENHRY, CDR2 SYGVKD. This CDR3 is built from 12 residues. The V gene lost 4 bases and the J gene lost 7 bases, with 8 bases spanning the gap. The CDR3 DNA follows: TGTGCCATCAGTGCGACTAGGAATGAGCAGTTCTTC. Its translation is CAISATRNEQFF.

V gene TRBV5-4 combines with J gene TRBJ1-3; 10 nucleotides align to TRBD1. Trimming took 3 bases from V and 4 from J; bases not matched to a gene: 7. Germline V gene sequence: CDR1 SGHNT, CDR2 YYREEE (reference sequence). The CDR3 covers 16 residues. The CDR3 DNA sequence: TGTGCCAGCAGCTGGGACAGGGGATCAGCCGGAAACACCATATATTTT. Translated, it gives CASSWDRGSAGNTIYF.

This clone appeared once. The chain is built from TRBV5-4 and TRBJ2-5, with D perhaps matching TRBD2 (6 bases). Germline lookup yields CDR1 SGHNT and CDR2 YYREEE (reference sequence). Trimming cost V 4 bases and J 5 bases, with 21 bases left between them. CDR3 length: 16 amino acids. The DNA for the CDR3 is TGTGCCAGCAGCCGCTACCTGATAACTAGCTTCGAGACCCAGTACTTC. This gives the protein CASSRYLITSFETQYF. Full variable domain (outside the CDR3, taken from reference TRBV5-4 and TRBJ2-5): ETGVTQSPTHLIKTRGQQVTLRCSSQSGHNTVSWYQQALGQGPQFIFQYYREEENGRGNFPPRFSGLQFPNYSSELNVNALELDDSALYLCASSRYLITSFETQYFGPGTRLLVL.

This clone was recorded once. V gene TRBV20-1 combines with J gene TRBJ2-5, with 7 bases identical to TRBD2. Trimming took 3 bases from V and 2 from J; bases not matched to a gene: 6. Germline CDR1 is DFQATT and CDR2 is SNEGSKA (reference sequence). The CDR3 extends over 14 amino acids. CDR3 nucleotide sequence: TGCAGTGCTAGTAGGGGCGGGGGACAAGAGACCCAGTACTTC. It codes for CSASRGGGQETQYF.

This chain uses TRBV12-3 or TRBV12-4 with TRBJ2-3; D is possibly TRBD1 (5 bases). This CDR3 spans 13 amino acids. V dropped 4 bases and J dropped 10 bases, with 15 bases sitting between them. CDR3 sequence (DNA): TGTGCCAGCAGTTCACGACAGTCCTCTTCGCAGTATTTT. The encoded protein is CASSSRQSSSQYF.

This chain joins TRBV5-1 and TRBJ1-4; 8 bases line up with TRBD1. Germline CDR1 reads SGHRS; CDR2 reads YFSETQ. Trimming removed 3 bases from V and 8 bases from J; junction bases left unmatched: 9. There are 15 residues in the CDR3. The CDR3 nucleotides are TGCGCCAGCAGCTGGGAAACAGGGGGTGAAGAAAAACTGTTTTTT. Protein product: CASSWETGGEEKLFF.

This clone was recorded only once. Sequence at one end of the junction differs from germline and may be a read error. The chain carries TRBV7-7 and TRBJ2-3; D uncertain. The CDR3 length is 13 residues. Germline V CDR1 and CDR2: SSHAT, FNYEAQ (reference sequence). The CDR3: CASSLAVGDTQYF. The CDR3 DNA sequence: TGTGCTAGCAGCTTAGCTGTCGGAGATACGCAGTATTTT. The variable domain in full, with the rest retrieved from reference TRBV7-7 and TRBJ2-3, is GAGVSQSPRYKVTKRGQDVTLRCDPISSHATLYWYQQALGQGPEFLTYFNYEAQPDKSGLPSDRFSAERPEGSISTLTIQRTEQRDSAMYRCASSLAVGDTQYFGPGTRLTVL.

Only one count was recorded for this clone. The genes are TRBV2 and TRBJ1-2, with D possibly being TRBD1 (5 bases). The germline CDR1 and CDR2 sequences are SNHLY and FYNNEI. The V end was cut by 8 bases, the J end by 6 bases, with 22 bases between. The length of the CDR3 is 15 residues. The CDR3 sequence is CASSTSGRIRDGYTF. CDR3 sequence (DNA): TGTGCCAGCTCTACTTCAGGGAGGATTAGGGATGGCTACACCTTC. Complete variable domain (other parts from reference TRBV2 and TRBJ1-2): EPEVTQTPSHQVTQMGQEVILRCVPISNHLYFYWYRQILGQKVEFLVSFYNNEISEKSEIFDDQFSVERPDGSNFTLKIRSTKLEDSAMYFCASSTSGRIRDGYTFGSGTRLTVV.

This clone was seen more than once but under ten times. V usage is TRBV4-2 and J usage is TRBJ2-3, with 12 bases matching TRBD1. Germline CDR1 reads LGHNA; CDR2 reads YNFKEQ. The CDR3 runs 19 residues. V dropped 0 bases and J dropped 1; count of bases not matched to a gene: 8. CDR3 nucleotide sequence: TGTGCCAGCAGCCAAGATCTGTGGGGACAGGGGGCCGGCACAGATACGCAGTATTTT. Its translation: CASSQDLWGQGAGTDTQYF.

This clone has only a few counts. This chain uses TRBV19 with TRBJ2-7; 8 bases fit TRBD1. With 6 bases clipped from V and 2 bases from J, the junction kept 6 bases outside the gene matches. Germline V lookup: CDR1 LNHDA, CDR2 SQIVND (reference sequence). This CDR3 contains 14 residues. CDR3 region: CASRRQGLAYEQYF. The CDR3 DNA follows: TGTGCCAGTAGGCGACAGGGGTTAGCCTACGAGCAGTACTTC.